This note documents a single T cell receptor beta chain sequence. This specimen belongs to a study of control samples from healthy donors and cancer patients. Assay: immunoSEQ multiplex PCR; the TCRdb copy retains only in-frame clones and omits some. The top ten hold about 0.92% of the sample, which has more than 70,000 clones, more than 85% seen once. Germline V gene lookup returns CDR1 KGHDR and CDR2 SFDVKD. The CDR3 contains 15 residues. Trimming shortened V by 1 base and J by 6 bases, and 11 bases separated the two germline ends. Source material: blood. The TCR sequence derives from a woman aged 30 to 39 in good health. The chain links TRBV24-1 to TRBJ2-2; D might be TRBD1 (5 bases). CDR3 sequence: CATSDLAGSAGELFF. Here the CDR3 DNA reads TGTGCCACCAGTGATTTAGCAGGGTCGGCCGGGGAGCTGTTTTTT.